Below, 4 T cell receptor beta chains from the same sample are listed, as sequenced in a study of T cell responses to AZD1222 COVID-19 vaccine. Clones were read by immunoSEQ multiplex PCR, and TCRdb kept only the in-frame ones, dropping some. The sample lists roughly 100,000 clones; 90% were seen once. The sample was peripheral blood, taken on day 0 of AZD1222 vaccination. The receptors were gathered from an adult in good health.

The rearrangement joins TRBV15 to TRBJ2-7; 7 bases are a match to TRBD1. The CDR3 contains 14 residues. Germline loops: CDR1 LNHNV, CDR2 YYDKDF (reference sequence). V shed 1 base, J shed 4 bases, and the junction held 4 bases outside the gene matches. CDR3 sequence reads: CATSRGQGIYEQYF. As DNA, the CDR3 is TGTGCCACCAGCAGAGGACAGGGCATTTACGAGCAGTACTTC. Variable domain in full (rest from reference TRBV15 and TRBJ2-7): DAMVIQNPRYQVTQFGKPVTLSCSQTLNHNVMYWYQQKSSQAPKLLFHYYDKDFNNEADTPDNFQSRRPNTSFCFLDIRSPGLGDTAMYLCATSRGQGIYEQYFGPGTRLTVT.

This clone has a single count. The chain links TRBV7-9 to TRBJ2-5; D may be TRBD1 (6 bases). Germline V gene sequence: CDR1 SEHNR, CDR2 FQNEAQ (reference sequence). The CDR3 consists of 15 residues. With 5 bases removed from V and 2 bases from J, the gap between germline ends came to 15 bases. The chain's CDR3 is CASSPFGDTQETQYF. As DNA, the CDR3 is TGTGCCAGCAGCCCGTTCGGGGACACTCAAGAGACCCAGTACTTC.

J is TRBJ1-6 and V is TRBV6-2 or TRBV6-3; perhaps TRBD1 as D (5 bases). V shed 5 bases and J shed 8 bases, with 7 bases lying between them. Germline CDR1 is MNHEY and CDR2 is SVGEGT. The CDR3 is 12 residues long. The DNA for the CDR3 is TGTGCCAGCAGTACAGGTGATTCACCCCTCCACTTT. It yields the protein CASSTGDSPLHF.

The chain uses TRBV11-2 and TRBJ2-2, with D uncertain. Trimming left V 5 bases short and J 4 bases short, with 8 bases between. CDR1 and CDR2 from the germline V gene are SGHAT and FQNNGV. There are 13 residues in the CDR3. The DNA of the CDR3 is TGTGCCAGCAGCCCCTCCCGCACCGGGGAGCTGTTTTTT. Translation gives CASSPSRTGELFF. Together with reference TRBV11-2 and TRBJ2-2, the CDR3 gives the full variable domain: EAGVAQSPRYKIIEKRQSVAFWCNPISGHATLYWYQQILGQGPKLLIQFQNNGVVDDSQLPKDRFSAERLKGVDSTLKIQPAKLEDSAVYLCASSPSRTGELFFGEGSRLTVL.